Following are 7 T cell receptor beta chains from one sample sequenced in a study of cytomegalovirus exposure and HLA in healthy donors. Assay: immunoSEQ multiplex PCR; the TCRdb copy retains only in-frame clones and omits some. The sample has more than 95,000 clones, around 90% seen once. Sample: PBMCs. The receptors originated from a woman between 18 and 29 years old in good health and CMV-seronegative.

The chain couples TRBV7-6 to TRBJ1-3; a weak D match, TRBD1 (6 bases). V shed 5 bases and J shed 0 bases, with 14 bases lying between them. This CDR3 region has 16 residues. Looked up from germline, CDR1 is SGHVS and CDR2 is FNYEAQ. This CDR3 is CASSAYSDSSGNTIYF. Here the CDR3 DNA reads TGTGCCAGCAGCGCATACTCGGACAGCTCTGGAAACACCATATATTTT. Looking up the rest from reference TRBV7-6 and TRBJ1-3 gives the full variable domain: GAGVSQSPRYKVTKRGQDVALRCDPISGHVSLYWYRQALGQGPEFLTYFNYEAQQDKSGLPNDRFSAERPEGSISTLTIQRTEQRDSAMYRCASSAYSDSSGNTIYFGEGSWLTVV.

The chain employs TRBV6-5 and TRBJ2-7; possible D gene TRBD2, 5 bases. Germline values: CDR1 MNHEY, CDR2 SVGAGI. This CDR3 contains 15 residues. Trimming shortened V by 6 bases and J by 1 base, and 16 bases separated the two germline ends. The CDR3 loop is CASSESLGRSYEQYF. In nucleotides, the CDR3 is TGTGCCAGCAGCGAATCACTAGGGAGATCCTACGAGCAGTACTTC.

Here the CDR3 reads CASAGDEQYF. For the CDR3, the DNA is TGTGCCAGCGCAGGCGACGAGCAGTACTTC. The chain uses TRBV14 and TRBJ2-7; D call uncertain. The V end was cut by 8 bases, the J end by 5 bases, with 7 bases between. The CDR3 runs 10 residues. The germline V gene has CDR1 SGHDN and CDR2 FVKESK. Filled out from reference TRBV14 and TRBJ2-7, the complete variable domain reads EAGVTQFPSHSVIEKGQTVTLRCDPISGHDNLYWYRRVMGKEIKFLLHFVKESKQDESGMPNNRFLAERTGGTYSTLKVQPAELEDSGVYFCASAGDEQYFGPGTRLTVT.

V is TRBV7-2 and J is TRBJ1-1, with 7 bases that match TRBD1. This CDR3 region has 15 residues. Losses at the gene ends were 1 base for V and 5 bases for J; bases not matched to a gene: 7. Germline CDR1 SGHTA, CDR2 FQGNSA. The CDR3 DNA reads TGTGCCAGCAGCTTAGGAGGGGGCGCGTTGACTGAAGCTTTCTTT. This sequence encodes CASSLGGGALTEAFF.

In its sample, this clone was seen a few times. The genes are TRBV6-4 and TRBJ2-7; D is uncertain. Trimming removed 3 bases from V and 0 bases from J, with 9 bases in between. The CDR3 runs 14 residues. Germline lookup yields CDR1 MRHNA and CDR2 SNTAGT. CDR3 DNA: TGTGCCAGCAGTGAGAATGTTAGCTCCTACGAGCAGTACTTC. Its protein is CASSENVSSYEQYF.

The CDR3 DNA reads TGTGCCTGGGAAAGGACTAGCGGTACCTACGAGCAGTACTTC. Protein product: CAWERTSGTYEQYF. The rearrangement links TRBV30 to TRBJ2-7, with 10 bases matching TRBD2. The CDR3 loop spans 14 amino acids. Germline CDR1 reads GTSNPN; CDR2 reads SVGIG (reference sequence). V shed 5 bases and J 2 bases; nucleotides not matched to a gene: 6.

This clone has a single count. The rearrangement joins TRBV6-5 to TRBJ1-2; 7 nucleotides line up with TRBD1. Looked up from germline, CDR1 is MNHEY and CDR2 is SVGAGI. V dropped 7 bases and J dropped 3; count of bases not matched to a gene: 8. This CDR3 comprises 14 residues. The CDR3 protein is CASNDRALDYGYTF. CDR3 nucleotide sequence: TGTGCCAGCAATGACAGGGCTCTGGACTATGGCTACACCTTC.